These T cell receptor beta chains were read from a single sample in a study of shared clonotypes between healthy human individuals. The data were produced by immunoSEQ multiplex PCR, yet TCRdb's version contains in-frame clones alone and is incomplete. Among about 2.1 million clones listed, about 93% were seen once. Sequencing input: naive CD8+ T cells from PBMCs. These receptors originate from a man aged 18 to 29 in good health. Some clones in this sample may be carry-over from other donors' samples. CDR3s leave out the opening cysteine and the closing phenylalanine or tryptophan. D genes are given only for firm matches.

NA 11 TRBV5-8 ASSLEGGTEAF
NA 16 TRBV7-9 ASSARLTGTGMNTEAF
NA 11 TRBV6-1 ASRSADVYGYT
TRBD2 16 TRBV4-1 ASSLAPASGSVTYEQY
TRBD1 14 TRBV7-9 ASSLGTGGNRDEQF
NA 10 TRBV2 ASLGDSYEQY
NA 18 TRBV7-2 ASSLARLWPGRGSYNEQF
NA 13 TRBV7-9 ASSPRALMNTEAF
NA 11 TRBV14 ASSQEFSSEQY
TRBD1 12 TRBV14 ASSQTGSSYEQY
NA 13 TRBV6-5 ASQPTGTGSYEQY
TRBD1 13 TRBV7-2 ASSLDRGLGHTIY
NA 10 TRBV7-2 ASSSPGFEQY
TRBD1 13 TRBV18 ASSLLDRVSTEAF
NA 11 TRBV7-9 ASLVAGYNEQF
NA 14 TRBV7-9 ASSLDSAGHNQPQH
NA 12 TRBV9 ASSEATVNQPQH
NA 10 TRBV5-6 ASSFTNYGYT
TRBD1 13 TRBV7-2 ASSFGQGPYNEQF
NA 14 TRBV4-2 ASSPRPLGNRDTQY
TRBD1 12 TRBV2 ASVRDSSYNEQF
TRBD2 14 TRBV9 ASSVGSLAEDYEQY
NA 11 TRBV5-1 ASSLVGFNEQF
TRBD2 11 TRBV27 ASTGLAADTQY
TRBD1 13 TRBV7-9 ASSSRQGMNTEAF
NA 12 TRBV7-2 ASSLRQYSYEQY
NA 13 TRBV19 ASSLRAAFNQPQH
NA 12 TRBV6-1 ASSDRGGLNEQF
NA 15 TRBV29-1 SVEDPGRPRSYNEQF
NA 14 TRBV25-1 ASITAYGIGTGELF
NA 11 TRBV28 ATRRGTGYEQY
NA 12 TRBV19 ASSPRTITDTQY
NA 10 TRBV30 AWLRDQGGYT
TRBD1 13 TRBV27 ASSLRTGSAGELF
TRBD2 13 TRBV5-4 ASSAGLAGTDTQY
TRBD1 12 TRBV28 ASSLTQGDTEAF
TRBD2 16 TRBV28 ASTLLVASGSSANEQF
NA 12 TRBV15 ATSSTWGRNEQF
NA 13 TRBV10-3 AISEVGGSQETQY
NA 9 TRBV20-1 AGPNTGELF
NA 14 TRBV2 ASSEIKVLRGYEQY
NA 16 TRBV5-1 ASSLGDGRAESSYEQY
TRBD1 16 TRBV19 ASSIPDRGRVMNTEAF
NA 13 TRBV4-3 ASSRVFGGDQPQH
TRBD1 12 TRBV29-1 SVEDRTGGWGAF
NA 14 TRBV7-9 ASSSSQVKTSYEQY
NA 9 TRBV4-1 ASSRDNIQY
NA 12 TRBV27 ASSPDSSNQPQH